The rows below give T cell receptor beta chains drawn from one sample of a study of beta chain features in type 1 diabetes. Clones were read by immunoSEQ multiplex PCR, and TCRdb kept only the in-frame ones, dropping some. Of 640,000 or so clones listed, 11% to 15% are singletons. The sequenced sample consisted of naive CD4+ T cells from blood. All receptors come from a man aged 18 to 30 with type 1 diabetes. Both conserved end residues are part of each CDR3. D genes are given only for firm matches. Clone size is stated in some rows and not others, as once, few, many or a class when expanded.

D gene | clone size | J gene | V gene | CDR3 protein | CDR3 DNA
- | - | TRBJ2-3 | TRBV7-2 | CASSPGRTGGTDTQYF | TGTGCCAGCAGCCCCGGACGGACTGGCGGCACAGATACGCAGTATTTT
- | - | TRBJ2-7 | TRBV5-1 | CASSLGATREFYEQYF | TGCGCCAGCAGCTTGGGGGCGACTAGGGAGTTTTACGAGCAGTACTTC
- | few | TRBJ2-7 | TRBV11-2 | CASSPGDYEQYF | TGTGCCAGCAGCCCCGGGGACTACGAGCAGTACTTC
- | - | TRBJ2-5 | TRBV28 | CASSFRPSIRETQYF | TGTGCCAGCAGTTTCCGCCCTAGCATTCGGGAGACCCAGTACTTC
TRBD1 | - | TRBJ2-1 | TRBV7-9 | CASSSGQGVYNEQFF | TGTGCCAGCAGCTCGGGACAGGGGGTTTACAATGAGCAGTTCTTC
TRBD1 | few | TRBJ2-1 | TRBV5-6 | CASSSHGQEFYNEQFF | TGTGCCAGCAGCTCGCATGGACAGGAGTTCTACAATGAGCAGTTCTTC
TRBD1 | - | TRBJ1-2 | TRBV9 | CASSESGTEYDGYTF | TGTGCCAGCAGCGAATCCGGGACAGAATATGATGGCTACACCTTC
- | few | TRBJ2-1 | TRBV30 | CAWRKLNNEQFF | TGTGCCTGGAGAAAACTAAACAATGAGCAGTTCTTC
- | - | TRBJ1-1 | TRBV5-1 | CASSLEGGSTEAFF | TGCGCCAGCAGCTTGGAGGGTGGGAGCACTGAAGCTTTCTTT
- | - | TRBJ1-5 | TRBV23-1 | CASTLPGASLNQPQHF | TGCGCCAGCACCTTGCCCGGGGCAAGCCTTAATCAGCCCCAGCATTTT
- | few | TRBJ1-6 | TRBV5-6 | CASSAQTYNSPLHF | TGTGCCAGCAGCGCCCAGACCTATAATTCACCCCTCCACTTT
- | - | TRBJ1-3 | TRBV2 | CASKTDSGNTIYF | TGTGCCAGCAAGACAGACTCTGGAAACACCATATATTTT
- | - | TRBJ2-2 | TRBV9 | CASSVGKPQSGELFF | TGTGCCAGCAGCGTAGGAAAGCCCCAATCCGGGGAGCTGTTTTTT
- | - | TRBJ2-2 | TRBV20-1 | CSAWTVRELFF | TGCAGTGCTTGGACTGTTCGGGAGCTGTTTTTT
TRBD1 | few | TRBJ2-7 | TRBV4-1 | CASSQDRDRPYTLTYEQYF | TGCGCCAGCAGCCAAGATCGGGACAGGCCATATACGCTAACCTACGAGCAGTACTTC
- | few | TRBJ1-2 | TRBV4-3 | CASSPNSPTGYGYTF | TGCGCCAGCAGCCCCAACTCTCCGACCGGGTATGGCTACACCTTC
- | - | TRBJ1-1 | TRBV4-3 | CASSRVQNTEAFF | TGCGCCAGCAGCAGGGTCCAGAACACTGAAGCTTTCTTT
- | - | TRBJ2-3 | TRBV10-2 | CASSVVQFGTDTQYF | TGCGCCAGCAGTGTTGTGCAGTTCGGCACAGATACGCAGTATTTT
- | - | TRBJ1-1 | TRBV5-6 | CASSLGTNYEAFF | TGTGCCAGCAGCCTCGGGACTAACTATGAAGCTTTCTTT
- | - | TRBJ2-3 | TRBV27 | CASRRTDTQYF | TGTGCCAGCCGACGGACAGATACGCAGTATTTT
- | - | TRBJ1-3 | TRBV7-9 | CASSKGVQNTIYF | TGTGCCAGCAGCAAAGGGGTTCAAAACACCATATATTTT
TRBD2 | - | TRBJ2-1 | TRBV5-1 | CASSLEAGADREQFF | TGCGCCAGCAGCTTGGAGGCGGGAGCGGACCGTGAGCAGTTCTTC
- | few | TRBJ1-3 | TRBV9 | CASSVGSSGNTIYF | TGTGCCAGCAGCGTAGGAAGCTCTGGAAACACCATATATTTT
- | - | TRBJ1-1 | TRBV19 | CASSSWTLNTEAFF | TGTGCCAGTAGTTCCTGGACACTGAACACTGAAGCTTTCTTT
- | few | TRBJ1-2 | TRBV7-2 | CASSTYNYGYTF | TGTGCCAGCAGCACATATAACTATGGCTACACCTTC
TRBD2 | few | TRBJ2-3 | TRBV7-9 | CASSFRLAGEDTQYF | TGTGCCAGCAGCTTCCGACTAGCGGGGGAAGATACGCAGTATTTT
- | - | TRBJ2-2 | TRBV7-9 | CASSYRTTGSGTGELFF | TGTGCCAGCAGCTACAGAACCACAGGGTCGGGGACCGGGGAGCTGTTTTTT
- | few | TRBJ1-5 | TRBV6-5 | CASSYSSGDQPQHF | TGTGCCAGCAGTTACTCGTCGGGAGACCAGCCCCAGCATTTT
TRBD1 | - | TRBJ1-1 | TRBV5-1 | CASSLAGQGASTEAFF | TGCGCCAGCAGCTTGGCTGGACAGGGGGCAAGCACTGAAGCTTTCTTT
- | - | TRBJ1-1 | TRBV10-3 | CATNQGQNTEAFF | TGTGCCACGAACCAGGGACAGAACACTGAAGCTTTCTTT
TRBD1 | - | TRBJ1-5 | TRBV27 | CASSLLSGTGDQPQHF | TGTGCCAGCAGTTTGCTGTCTGGGACAGGGGATCAGCCCCAGCATTTT
TRBD2 | few | TRBJ2-7 | TRBV28 | CASSFGGSSYEQYF | TGTGCCAGCAGTTTCGGCGGGAGCAGTTACGAGCAGTACTTC
- | - | TRBJ1-4 | TRBV7-9 | CASSLGVSGNEKLFF | TGTGCCAGCAGCTTAGGGGTCAGCGGTAATGAAAAACTGTTTTTT
- | few | TRBJ2-2 | TRBV5-4 | CASSLDQATGELFF | TGTGCCAGCAGCTTGGATCAAGCTACCGGGGAGCTGTTTTTT
TRBD2 | few | TRBJ2-1 | TRBV4-3 | CASSSTLAGEYNEQFF | TGCGCCAGCAGCTCAACACTAGCGGGGGAATACAATGAGCAGTTCTTC
TRBD2 | - | TRBJ2-5 | TRBV7-8 | CASSPQTSGLAAQYF | TGTGCCAGCAGCCCCCAAACTAGCGGCCTCGCGGCCCAGTACTTC
- | few | TRBJ1-2 | TRBV4-3 | CASSQGLGTNYGYTF | TGCGCCAGCAGCCAAGGTCTGGGGACCAACTATGGCTACACCTTC
TRBD1 | few | TRBJ2-3 | TRBV6-5 | CASSFSGTGVADTQYF | TGTGCCAGCAGTTTCTCCGGGACAGGGGTCGCAGATACGCAGTATTTT
TRBD2 | few | TRBJ2-7 | TRBV9 | CASSADGLARDEQYF | TGTGCCAGCAGCGCAGACGGACTAGCGAGAGACGAGCAGTACTTC
- | - | TRBJ2-1 | TRBV19 | CATLGRGNNEQFF | TGTGCCACCCTGGGGCGGGGAAACAATGAGCAGTTCTTC
TRBD2 | - | TRBJ2-1 | TRBV5-1 | CASSFPLAESSYNEQFF | TGCGCCAGCAGCTTCCCACTAGCGGAGAGCTCCTACAATGAGCAGTTCTTC
TRBD2 | few | TRBJ2-3 | TRBV10-3 | CAIRTSGTTLSTDTQYF | TGTGCCATCAGAACTAGCGGAACAACACTTAGCACAGATACGCAGTATTTT
- | few | TRBJ2-5 | TRBV2 | CASSQRQETQYF | TGTGCCAGCAGTCAACGGCAAGAGACCCAGTACTTC
TRBD1 | - | TRBJ1-1 | TRBV6-1 | CASSSGGSYTEAFF | TGTGCCAGCAGTTCAGGGGGCAGTTACACTGAAGCTTTCTTT
- | - | TRBJ2-5 | TRBV9 | CASSVFSQETQYF | TGTGCCAGCAGCGTATTTAGCCAAGAGACCCAGTACTTC
- | few | TRBJ1-5 | TRBV30 | CAWTPGPYSNQPQHF | TGTGCCTGGACCCCTGGGCCTTATAGCAATCAGCCCCAGCATTTT
TRBD1 | - | TRBJ2-5 | TRBV30 | CAWRETGGGETQYF | TGTGCCTGGAGGGAGACAGGGGGCGGAGAGACCCAGTACTTC
- | many | TRBJ1-6 | TRBV28 | CASTYGSSPLHF | TGTGCCAGCACCTACGGGTCTTCACCCCTCCACTTT
- | - | TRBJ1-2 | TRBV20-1 | CSAGINTF | TGCAGTGCGGGGATTAACACCTTC
- | few | TRBJ2-2 | TRBV5-1 | CASSFPATTGELFF | TGCGCCAGCAGCTTCCCAGCAACCACCGGGGAGCTGTTTTTT
- | few | TRBJ1-5 | TRBV28 | CASSFHGTGMGAQHF | TGTGCCAGCAGTTTCCACGGCACAGGGATGGGAGCCCAGCATTTT
TRBD1 | few | TRBJ1-5 | TRBV4-1 | CASSQVSGGGNQPQHF | TGCGCCAGCAGCCAAGTCTCAGGGGGCGGCAATCAGCCCCAGCATTTT
TRBD1 | - | TRBJ1-1 | TRBV4-1 | CASSHWGRGQVEAFF | TGCGCCAGCAGCCATTGGGGCAGGGGGCAGGTTGAAGCTTTCTTT
TRBD1 | few | TRBJ2-7 | TRBV28 | CASQIGTGGYEQYF | TGTGCCAGCCAGATAGGGACAGGGGGCTACGAGCAGTACTTC
- | few | TRBJ1-2 | TRBV25-1 | CASSESERLYGYTF | TGTGCCAGCAGTGAATCGGAAAGGCTCTATGGCTACACCTTC
- | - | TRBJ1-2 | TRBV30 | CAWSRGRNYGYTF | TGTGCCTGGAGCCGGGGCAGGAACTATGGCTACACCTTC
- | few | TRBJ2-1 | TRBV4-3 | CASSRGGLNEQFF | TGCGCCAGCAGCCGAGGGGGGTTAAATGAGCAGTTCTTC
- | few | TRBJ2-7 | TRBV15 | CATSRVSSNWRAGYEQYF | TGTGCCACCAGCAGAGTGTCTTCGAACTGGAGGGCGGGGTACGAGCAGTACTTC
- | once | TRBJ2-2 | TRBV7-9 | CASSLIEAGAYTAGELFF | TGTGCCAGCAGCTTAATCGAGGCGGGGGCCTACACCGCCGGGGAGCTGTTTTTT